This T cell receptor (beta chain) was documented in a study of vaccination and CD4 T cells after COVID-19. The Oncomine TCR Beta short-read assay sequenced DNA from cultured CD4+ T cells. Investigators obtained genomic DNA by extraction from cultured CD4+ T cells. TCRdb reprocessed the PCR reads with MiXCR, giving one entry per CDR3 protein. The sample yields tens of thousands of distinct CDR3 sequences, 67% seen once. The treatment is: roughly 11-day PBMC culture with coronavirus spike peptide pools or control peptides (ViraFEST assay). Vaccinated healthy people had never been infected with SARS-CoV-2 before, which was shown by negative nucleocapsid antibodies before and after vaccination. The CDR3 has 13 residues. Per the germline V gene, CDR1 is MNHNS and CDR2 is SASEGT. The V gene lost 0 bases and the J gene lost 8 bases, with 10 bases spanning the gap. General study findings and limits: Post-vaccination reactive clonotypes (median 38) did not differ significantly from post-infection (under 22).

As concerns this clonotype: Its antigen is as yet unknown.

The sequence came from a human donor who received a COVID-19 vaccine. The chain recombines TRBV6-1 with TRBJ1-1, with D possibly being TRBD1 (6 bases). The sequencing here drew on CD4+ T cells from blood, cultured in vitro, taken after SARS-CoV-2 vaccination. The CDR3 sequence is CASSEARRGEAFF. The DNA for the CDR3 is TGTGCCAGCAGTGAAGCGCGCAGGGGCGAAGCTTTCTTT.